One sample yielded the 9 T cell receptor beta chains listed below, sequenced in a study of T cells in Graves' hyperthyroidism and ophthalmopathy (dated by TCRdb to about 2019). Library prep was done by multiplex PCR. Sequencer: Illumina HiSeq 2000. Amplification of TCR beta CDR3 regions was carried out from RNA transcripts. A first-round RT-PCR of the TCR CDR3 used the HTBI primer set with the Qiagen OneStep RT-PCR kit. Through fastp at Q25 and MiXCR, TCRdb rebuilt clones from the public reads, retaining in-frame beta chains. Every distinct CDR3 protein forms one entry, paired with its most common genes and DNA. For this sample there are 550,000 to 850,000 distinct CDR3 sequences; roughly 20% appear just once. The ten largest clonotypes hold over 15% of the sample. Sequencing input: blood. The receptors were sampled from a woman in her forties or fifties with Graves' hyperthyroidism that later progressed to Graves' ophthalmopathy.

A word on this clonotype: One base away lies a much larger clone, so this may be a sequencing read error. This chain joins TRBV7-2 and TRBJ1-2; TRBD1 might be the D (5 bases). The V gene's germline CDR1 is SGHTA and CDR2 FQGNSA. V lost 4 bases and J lost 2, with 14 bases in between. This CDR3 has 15 amino acids. CDR3 in amino acids: CASSYNVGLNYGYTF. CDR3 DNA: TGTGCCAGCAGCTACAATGTGGGACTCAACTATGGCTACACCTTC.

V gene TRBV6-2 or TRBV6-3 combines with J gene TRBJ1-1; 8 nucleotides line up with TRBD1. Germline loops: CDR1 MNHEY, CDR2 SVGEGT. This CDR3 has 15 amino acids. J was trimmed by 3 bases and V by 0 bases; bases with no gene match: 3. CDR3 residues: CASSYSIQGDTEAFF. The CDR3 region has the DNA TGTGCCAGCAGTTACTCGATACAGGGGGACACTGAAGCTTTCTTT.

This chain uses TRBV27 with TRBJ1-1; D is undetermined. With 0 bases removed from V and 4 bases from J, the gap between germline ends came to 6 bases. CDR1 and CDR2 from the germline V gene are MNHEY and SMNVEV (reference sequence). This CDR3 contains 13 residues. CDR3 DNA sequence: TGTGCCAGCAGTTTATCGGATGGCACTGAAGCTTTCTTT. It translates to CASSLSDGTEAFF.

The V gene is TRBV6-9, the J gene TRBJ2-3; D ambiguous. V was clipped by 4 bases and J by 3 bases, with 17 bases between them. Looked up from germline, CDR1 is MNHGY and CDR2 is SVAAGI. The CDR3 is made up of 16 amino acids. CDR3 loop: CASSLISRASTDTQYF. The CDR3, as DNA: TGTGCCAGCAGTTTAATCTCCAGAGCGTCGACAGATACGCAGTATTTT.

This clonotype was recorded many times. The chain joins TRBV11-3 to TRBJ2-1; weak D call: TRBD2 (5 bases). In germline, CDR1 is SGHNT, CDR2 YENEEA. This CDR3 has 17 amino acids. Trimming stripped 2 bases from V and 0 bases from J, with 14 bases between. The CDR3 bases are TGTGCCAGCAGCTTATCCCGGACTGGCAACTCCTACAATGAGCAGTTCTTC. Translated, it gives CASSLSRTGNSYNEQFF.

This clonotype was picked up a small number of times. The chain carries TRBV10-2 and TRBJ1-5; weak D call: TRBD1 (6 bases). Trimming shortened V by 6 bases and J by 7 bases, and 10 bases separated the two germline ends. CDR3 length: 12 amino acids. Germline V gene lookup returns CDR1 WSHSY and CDR2 SAAADI. CDR3 sequence (DNA): TGCGCCAGCAGACAGGGTACGCAGCCCCAGCATTTT. Translating it yields CASRQGTQPQHF.

V is TRBV30 and J is TRBJ2-7; D not certain. Germline CDR1 reads GTSNPN; CDR2 reads SVGIG (reference sequence). The V gene lost 2 bases and the J gene lost 1 base, with 6 bases spanning the gap. The CDR3 totals 12 residues. The CDR3 nucleotides are TGTGCCTGGAGTCGTGGGTCCTACGAGCAGTACTTC. Protein sequence: CAWSRGSYEQYF. Drawing the rest from reference TRBV30 and TRBJ2-7, the complete variable domain is SQTIHQWPATLVQPVGSPLSLECTVEGTSNPNLYWYRQAAGRGLQLLFYSVGIGQISSEVPQNLSASRPQDRQFILSSKKLLLSDSGFYLCAWSRGSYEQYFGPGTRLTVT.

This clonotype was counted at least ten times. J is TRBJ2-7 and V is TRBV11-2; 10 nucleotides match TRBD1. Germline values: CDR1 SGHAT, CDR2 FQNNGV. J lost 4 bases, V lost 5 bases, and 8 bases had no gene match. This CDR3 comprises 15 residues. The CDR3 sequence: CASSITGGQGYEQYF. CDR3 bases: TGTGCCAGCAGCATAACCGGGGGACAGGGGTACGAGCAGTACTTC.

Ten or more counts support this clonotype. The chain links TRBV28 to TRBJ2-2, with D perhaps TRBD1 or TRBD2 (5 bases each). CDR1 MDHEN and CDR2 SYDVKM come from the germline V gene. The CDR3 runs 15 residues. Trimming removed 7 bases from V and 3 bases from J, with 15 bases in between. CDR3 DNA sequence: TGTGCCAGCAACGGGGCGGACATCTACACCGGGGAGCTGTTTTTT. The encoded protein is CASNGADIYTGELFF.